One and the same sample provided the 29 T cell receptor beta chains below, sequenced in a study of shared clonotypes between healthy human individuals. Clones were sequenced by immunoSEQ multiplex PCR, and TCRdb holds only the in-frame ones, with some missing. The sample holds over 2 million clones, just under 95% seen once. The sample was naive CD4+ T cells from PBMCs. As to subset: CD45RA+ positively selected. The receptors come from a man younger than 30 in good health. Some clones in this sample may be carry-over from other donors' samples.

This clone occurred once. This chain uses TRBV14 with TRBJ2-1, with D possibly matching TRBD1 (5 bases). V lost 5 bases to trimming and J lost 0 bases, with 11 bases between them. This CDR3 has 15 amino acids. The germline CDR1 and CDR2 sequences are SGHDN and FVKESK. The CDR3 DNA reads TGTGCCAGCAGCTCCAGGGATAGCTCCTACAATGAGCAGTTCTTC. It is translated as CASSSRDSSYNEQFF.

As concerns this clone: Other nucleotide sequences in the sample specify the same CDR3. V and J are TRBV5-1 and TRBJ1-1; unclear D gene. Germline V gene data show CDR1 as SGHRS and CDR2 as YFSETQ. This CDR3 is built from 14 residues. Trimming shortened V by 0 bases and J by 1 base, and 7 bases separated the two germline ends. CDR3 bases: TGCGCCAGCAGCTTGGCCGGGCCGAACACTGAAGCTTTCTTT. Its translation is CASSLAGPNTEAFF.

The V call is TRBV11-2, the J call TRBJ2-2; no firm D call. V gave up 7 bases and J gave up 2 bases, with 14 bases separating them. In germline, CDR1 is SGHAT, CDR2 FQNNGV. The CDR3 is 15 residues long. The CDR3 loop is CASKLTSINTGELFF. In nucleotides, the CDR3 is TGTGCCAGCAAATTAACCAGCATTAACACCGGGGAGCTGTTTTTT.

This chain uses TRBV18 with TRBJ2-5; 12 bases agree with TRBD1. This CDR3 contains 17 residues. Unmatched junction bases numbered 14, after V lost 6 bases and J lost 6 bases. Germline V gene data show CDR1 as KGHSH and CDR2 as LQKENI. The CDR3 spells CASSLWDRGRDLKTQYF. The CDR3 region has the DNA TGTGCCAGCTCCCTTTGGGACAGGGGGCGAGACCTCAAGACCCAGTACTTC. The whole variable domain, remainder taken from reference TRBV18 and TRBJ2-5, is NAGVMQNPRHLVRRRGQEARLRCSPMKGHSHVYWYRQLPEEGLKFMVYLQKENIIDESGMPKERFSAEFPKEGPSILRIQQVVRGDSAAYFCASSLWDRGRDLKTQYFGPGTRLLVL.

This clone was detected only a few times. V and J are TRBV14 and TRBJ2-5; D possibly corresponds to TRBD1 (5 bases). Trimming removed 2 bases from V and 5 bases from J, with 12 bases in between. In germline, CDR1 is SGHDN, CDR2 FVKESK. There are 14 residues in the CDR3. Written as DNA, the CDR3 is TGTGCCAGCAGCCAACTTATGGGGCTGGAGACCCAGTACTTC. This sequence encodes CASSQLMGLETQYF.

The chain recombines TRBV7-2 with TRBJ2-7; no reliable D call. V lost 5 bases to trimming and J lost 6 bases, with 14 bases between them. Germline CDR1 SGHTA, CDR2 FQGNSA. The CDR3 consists of 13 residues. The DNA of the CDR3 is TGTGCCAGCAGCCGACACGACCCTGGCGAGCAGTACTTC. Residues: CASSRHDPGEQYF.

J is TRBJ1-4 and V is TRBV6-1, with 7 bases that match TRBD1. CDR3 size: 14 residues. The trim removed 7 bases at V and 5 bases at J, leaving 7 bases unmatched. Germline values: CDR1 MNHNS, CDR2 SASEGT. The CDR3 nucleotides read TGTGCCAGCAATGCGGACAGGAAGAATGAAAAACTGTTTTTT. Its protein product is CASNADRKNEKLFF.

The V and J genes are TRBV6-1 and TRBJ1-2; 7 bases are a match to TRBD1. Per germline, CDR1 MNHNS and CDR2 SASEGT. This CDR3 has 14 residues. V lost 5 bases to trimming and J lost 3 bases; unmatched junction nucleotides: 6. This CDR3 reads CASSSQGTDYGYTF. The CDR3 DNA is TGTGCCAGCAGTTCCCAAGGGACAGACTATGGCTACACCTTC.

This clone was seen a single time. This sequence joins TRBV9 and TRBJ2-2, with TRBD2 matching over 7 bases. The J segment lost 0 bases and the V segment lost 2 bases, leaving 22 bases of the junction unmatched. CDR1 and CDR2 from the germline V gene are SGDLS and YYNGEE. CDR3 length equals 22 residues. The CDR3 bases are TGTGCCAGCAGCGTCAACCGGTCGGGGGGTTGGCGGGAGTTAGCGAACACCGGGGAGCTGTTTTTT. This translates into CASSVNRSGGWRELANTGELFF.

Only a few counts were recorded for this clone. Written as DNA, the CDR3 is TGCGCCAGCAGCGAGGGGACAGGGGGGAACACTGAAGCTTTCTTT. Amino acids: CASSEGTGGNTEAFF. This chain uses TRBV5-1 with TRBJ1-1, with 11 bases lining up with TRBD1. The ends lost 4 bases at V and 1 base at J; junction bases unmatched: 3. The CDR3 extends over 15 amino acids. Per the germline V gene, CDR1 is SGHRS and CDR2 is YFSETQ.

V usage is TRBV6-5 and J usage is TRBJ1-2; possibly TRBD1 for D (5 bases). Germline loops: CDR1 MNHEY, CDR2 SVGAGI. Trimming cost V 2 bases and J 6 bases, with 16 bases left between them. The length of the CDR3 is 15 residues. The DNA for the CDR3 is TGTGCCAGCAGTTACAATGCAGGGTCTACAAATGGCTACACCTTC. This codes for CASSYNAGSTNGYTF.

This clone has just one count. The chain employs TRBV6-1 and TRBJ2-4; no firm D call. Trimming removed 7 bases from V and 9 bases from J, with 16 bases in between. Germline V gives CDR1 MNHNS, CDR2 SASEGT. The CDR3 contains 13 residues. The CDR3 region is CASIAVAGSIQYF. In nucleotides, the CDR3 is TGTGCCAGCATCGCAGTCGCAGGAAGCATTCAGTACTTC.

Concerning this clone: In the same sample, other DNA sequences code for this CDR3. The chain joins TRBV5-1 to TRBJ1-1; possibly TRBD1 for D (6 bases). The CDR3 runs 14 residues. From germline, CDR1 is SGHRS and CDR2 YFSETQ. V was shortened by 1 base and J by 1 base, with 8 bases between the two germline ends. The DNA for the CDR3 is TGCGCCAGCAGCTTGACAGGGTCGAACACTGAAGCTTTCTTT. Protein sequence: CASSLTGSNTEAFF.

The chain recombines TRBV6-5 with TRBJ1-3, with 7 bases identical to TRBD1. The junction had 6 bases not matched to a gene; V was cut back by 6 bases and J by 1 base. From germline, CDR1 is MNHEY and CDR2 SVGAGI. The length of the CDR3 is 15 residues. This chain's CDR3 is CASSGDRDSGNTIYF. The CDR3, as DNA: TGTGCCAGCAGCGGAGACAGGGATTCTGGAAACACCATATATTTT.

The rearrangement uses TRBV28 and TRBJ1-2, with D perhaps matching TRBD1 (5 bases). The germline V gene encodes CDR1 MDHEN and CDR2 SYDVKM. V dropped 3 bases and J dropped 6 bases, with 17 bases sitting between them. The CDR3 length is 15 residues. CDR3 in amino acids: CASSLQGSYVHGYTF. For the CDR3, the DNA is TGTGCCAGCAGTTTGCAGGGCTCCTATGTTCATGGCTACACCTTC.

The chain has TRBV2 and TRBJ2-2; 7 nucleotides align to TRBD2. The CDR3 loop spans 15 amino acids. V shed 7 bases, J shed 0 bases, and the junction held 5 bases outside the gene matches. CDR1 is SNHLY, CDR2 FYNNEI, per germline. The CDR3 here is CASKASGSNTGELFF. CDR3 bases: TGTGCCAGCAAGGCTAGCGGTTCGAACACCGGGGAGCTGTTTTTT.

This chain links TRBV5-1 with TRBJ1-5; D gene ambiguous. Trimming removed 0 bases at V and 6 bases at J, with 10 bases between. Germline-derived CDR1 and CDR2 are SGHRS and YFSETQ. The CDR3 loop spans 14 amino acids. The CDR3 DNA is TGCGCCAGCAGCTTGGACCTTGCGGGTCAGCCCCAGCATTTT. It encodes CASSLDLAGQPQHF.

The gene calls are TRBV5-1 and TRBJ1-2; D ambiguous. Between the trimmed V and J ends, which lost 0 bases and 2 bases, there was a span of 17 bases. The CDR3 is made up of 17 amino acids. Looked up from germline, CDR1 is SGHRS and CDR2 is YFSETQ. Written as DNA, the CDR3 is TGCGCCAGCAGCTTGGACGAGATCGGCAGGACGAACTATGGCTACACCTTC. Protein product: CASSLDEIGRTNYGYTF.

The V and J genes are TRBV19 and TRBJ1-3, with 8 bases matching TRBD1. Germline values: CDR1 LNHDA, CDR2 SQIVND (reference sequence). This CDR3 comprises 13 residues. Losses at the gene ends were 6 bases for V and 2 bases for J; bases not matched to a gene: 0. CDR3 loop: CASRDRAGNTIYF. The CDR3, as DNA: TGTGCCAGTAGGGACAGGGCTGGAAACACCATATATTTT.

This sequence joins TRBV15 and TRBJ1-3; D uncertain. V dropped 0 bases and J dropped 0 bases, with 6 bases sitting between them. This CDR3 region has 15 residues. Germline V gene lookup returns CDR1 LNHNV and CDR2 YYDKDF (reference sequence). The CDR3 bases are TGTGCCACCAGCAGAGAGGGTAGCTCTGGAAACACCATATATTTT. Translating gives CATSREGSSGNTIYF.

The CDR3 protein is CASSRPGQVTGELFF. In DNA, the CDR3 is TGTGCCAGCAGTCGACCGGGACAGGTCACCGGGGAGCTGTTTTTT. The chain uses TRBV28 and TRBJ2-2; 8 positions agree with TRBD1. The CDR3 has 15 residues. With V trimmed by 5 bases and J by 4 bases, 6 bases remained unmatched. Looked up from germline, CDR1 is MDHEN and CDR2 is SYDVKM. The full variable domain, in which reference TRBV28 and TRBJ2-2 provide the parts outside the CDR3, is DVKVTQSSRYLVKRTGEKVFLECVQDMDHENMFWYRQDPGLGLRLIYFSYDVKMKEKGDIPEGYSVSREKKERFSLILESASTNQTSMYLCASSRPGQVTGELFFGEGSRLTVL.

The CDR3 nucleotides read TGTGCCAGCAGCTTAGAGACAGGGACCAGCAATCAGCCCCAGCATTTT. Translating gives CASSLETGTSNQPQHF. The rearrangement uses TRBV7-2 and TRBJ1-5; 7 nucleotides agree with TRBD1. CDR3 size: 16 residues. CDR1 and CDR2 (germline): SGHTA, FQGNSA. Germline trimming cut 1 base from V and 1 base from J; bases unmatched to any gene: 4. The whole variable domain, filled in from reference TRBV7-2 and TRBJ1-5, reads GAGVSQSPSNKVTEKGKDVELRCDPISGHTALYWYRQSLGQGLEFLIYFQGNSAPDKSGLPSDRFSAERTGGSVSTLTIQRTQQEDSAVYLCASSLETGTSNQPQHFGDGTRLSIL.

The J gene is TRBJ2-7, the V gene TRBV27; D remains unclear. Germline V CDR1 and CDR2: MNHEY, SMNVEV (reference sequence). The CDR3 runs 20 residues. V was pared by 2 bases and J by 3 bases, with 29 bases between. The CDR3 sequence is CASSLRKGWAAPKAIYEQYF. In DNA form, the CDR3 reads TGTGCCAGCAGTTTACGGAAGGGTTGGGCTGCCCCAAAGGCGATCTACGAGCAGTACTTC.

On this clone itself: Other DNA sequences from this sample encode an identical CDR3 as well. This sequence joins TRBV7-2 and TRBJ2-7, with TRBD2 as a possible D gene (5 bases). The V gene's germline CDR1 is SGHTA and CDR2 FQGNSA. This CDR3 comprises 13 residues. Deletions cut 5 bases from V and 3 bases from J, with 11 bases between. The CDR3 DNA reads TGTGCCAGCAGCCCGGACGGGAACTACGAGCAGTACTTC. It is translated as CASSPDGNYEQYF.

The CDR3 DNA is TGTGCCAGCAGTTTATCGATACCAGGGGCAGGGGCCTACGAGCAGTACTTC. Translating it yields CASSLSIPGAGAYEQYF. This chain joins TRBV27 and TRBJ2-7; D is possibly TRBD1 (6 bases). V was trimmed by 0 bases and J by 2 bases, leaving 17 bases between them. The germline V gene encodes CDR1 MNHEY and CDR2 SMNVEV (reference sequence). This CDR3 has 17 amino acids.

The chain employs TRBV4-2 and TRBJ2-5; D might be TRBD2 (5 bases). CDR3 size: 16 residues. CDR1 LGHNA and CDR2 YNFKEQ come from the germline V gene. Trimming left V 1 base short and J 7 bases short, with 19 bases between. The CDR3 spells CASSQASRITGRTQYF. The DNA of the CDR3 is TGTGCCAGCAGCCAAGCCTCACGAATTACGGGGAGGACCCAGTACTTC.

This sequence joins TRBV11-2 and TRBJ2-7, with 8 positions matching TRBD2. Trimming at V came to 3 bases and at J to 0 bases, leaving 7 bases not matched to a gene. The germline CDR1 and CDR2 sequences are SGHAT and FQNNGV. This CDR3 comprises 16 residues. The CDR3 bases are TGTGCCAGCAGCTTTACTAGCGGAGCGAGCTCCTACGAGCAGTACTTC. It translates to CASSFTSGASSYEQYF.

To note about this clone: Within the sample, other DNA sequences also encode this same CDR3. The chain combines TRBV5-1 with TRBJ2-5; D uncertain. CDR1 and CDR2 from the germline V gene are SGHRS and YFSETQ. CDR3 length: 13 amino acids. With 0 bases removed from V and 2 bases from J, the gap between germline ends came to 5 bases. Here the CDR3 DNA reads TGCGCCAGCAGCTTGGGGGGACAAGAGACCCAGTACTTC. Protein: CASSLGGQETQYF. The full variable domain, rest sourced from reference TRBV5-1 and TRBJ2-5, is KAGVTQTPRYLIKTRGQQVTLSCSPISGHRSVSWYQQTPGQGLQFLFEYFSETQRNKGNFPGRFSGRQFSNSRSEMNVSTLELGDSALYLCASSLGGQETQYFGPGTRLLVL.

The rearrangement uses TRBV28 and TRBJ2-7; D may be TRBD2 (5 bases). The length of the CDR3 is 12 residues. Germline CDR1 is MDHEN and CDR2 is SYDVKM. With 4 bases removed from V and 12 bases from J, the gap between germline ends came to 16 bases. For the CDR3, the DNA is TGTGCCAGCAGTTGGACTCCTGGGCCGTCGTACTTC. This encodes CASSWTPGPSYF.